A single sample gave rise to the 29 T cell receptor beta chains below, sequenced in a study of cytomegalovirus exposure and HLA in healthy donors. It was with 60 Vbeta and 13 Jbeta primers that the PCR ran. TCRdb's copy holds only in-frame clones and misses some; the assay was immunoSEQ multiplex PCR. The table lists roughly 180,000 clones, around 81% of them singletons. The source material was PBMCs. All receptors derive from a woman aged 18 to 35 in good health and CMV-seropositive.

Turning to this clone: The same CDR3 can be traced to other DNA sequences in this sample. The chain joins TRBV6-5 to TRBJ2-6; maybe TRBD2 (5 bases). The CDR3 contains 14 residues. In germline, CDR1 is MNHEY, CDR2 SVGAGI. The V end lost 6 bases, the J end lost 0 bases, and 6 bases lay between the germline ends. The CDR3 loop reads CASRGVSGANVLTF. The CDR3 nucleotides are TGTGCCAGCAGGGGAGTCTCTGGGGCCAACGTCCTGACTTTC.

This clone was observed a few times. This chain joins TRBV9 and TRBJ2-3; a weak D match, TRBD1 (6 bases). Germline V gene sequence: CDR1 SGDLS, CDR2 YYNGEE. V was cut by 6 bases and J by 4 bases, with 21 bases left in between. CDR3 length: 16 amino acids. CDR3 protein: CASTPVGAGESDTQYF. In DNA, the CDR3 is TGTGCCAGCACACCGGTCGGGGCAGGGGAGTCAGATACGCAGTATTTT.

The chain recombines TRBV14 with TRBJ1-6; unclear D gene. The length of the CDR3 is 16 residues. V was cut by 0 bases and J by 13 bases, with 19 bases left in between. In germline, CDR1 is SGHDN, CDR2 FVKESK. The CDR3 here is CASSQETGSVYPPLHF. The CDR3 nucleotides are TGTGCCAGCAGCCAAGAAACGGGGTCCGTTTACCCCCCCCTCCACTTT.

The chain couples TRBV4-1 to TRBJ2-1; 8 nucleotides align to TRBD1. The CDR3 loop spans 14 amino acids. J was trimmed by 7 bases and V by 0 bases; bases with no gene match: 2. Germline V CDR1 and CDR2: MGHRA, YSYEKL. The DNA for the CDR3 is TGCGCCAGCAGCCAAGAGGACAGGGTTAATGAGCAGTTCTTC. Its translation is CASSQEDRVNEQFF.

This chain connects TRBV15 to TRBJ1-2; perhaps TRBD1 as D (6 bases). The CDR3 has 16 amino acids. Germline V lookup: CDR1 LNHNV, CDR2 YYDKDF (reference sequence). V was trimmed by 1 base and J by 2 bases, leaving 14 bases between them. The CDR3 protein is CATSRGGGSGNYGYTF. The CDR3 DNA follows: TGTGCCACCAGCAGAGGGGGGGGCTCAGGGAACTATGGCTACACCTTC.

The chain has TRBV4-2 and TRBJ1-1; a weak D match, TRBD1 (5 bases). V gave up 4 bases and J gave up 11 bases, with 23 bases separating them. Germline V gene sequence: CDR1 LGHNA, CDR2 YNFKEQ. CDR3 length: 15 residues. The CDR3: CASSPPTSGFKGAFF. The CDR3 DNA reads TGTGCCAGCAGCCCCCCAACTTCAGGGTTCAAGGGGGCTTTCTTT.

The V and J genes are TRBV21-1 and TRBJ2-7; the DNA was not used to check the table's D call, TRBD2. TRBV21-1 is reported as a pseudogene. There are 16 residues in the CDR3. The CDR3 DNA reads TGTGCCACTCCCGGGGGGGGCAGGGGATACTCCTACGAGCAGTACGTC. It codes for CATPGGGRGYSYEQYV.

In nucleotides, the CDR3 is TGTGCCAGCAGCTCGGGACTAGCTTGGTGGGAGCTGTTTTTT. Translating gives CASSSGLAWWELFF. This chain joins TRBV5-4 and TRBJ2-2, with 9 bases aligning to TRBD2. The ends lost 3 bases at V and 9 bases at J; junction bases unmatched: 6. The germline V gene has CDR1 SGHNT and CDR2 YYREEE (reference sequence). The CDR3 is 14 residues long. Filled out from reference TRBV5-4 and TRBJ2-2, the complete variable domain reads ETGVTQSPTHLIKTRGQQVTLRCSSQSGHNTVSWYQQALGQGPQFIFQYYREEENGRGNFPPRFSGLQFPNYSSELNVNALELDDSALYLCASSSGLAWWELFFGEGSRLTVL.

This rearrangement joins TRBV6-5 to TRBJ2-5; the D is unclear. Trimming took 2 bases from V and 4 from J, leaving 8 bases between them. Germline CDR1 and CDR2: MNHEY and SVGAGI. This CDR3 is built from 13 residues. CDR3 amino acids: CASSYIPGETQYF. The CDR3 nucleotides are TGTGCCAGCAGTTACATCCCGGGAGAGACCCAGTACTTC.

The V gene is TRBV4-2, the J gene TRBJ1-4; D unresolved. The V gene lost 5 bases and the J gene lost 7 bases, with 17 bases spanning the gap. The length of the CDR3 is 15 residues. Germline CDR1 LGHNA, CDR2 YNFKEQ. CDR3 sequence reads: CASSSSPEGGEKLFF. In nucleotides, the CDR3 is TGTGCCAGCAGCAGCTCACCGGAGGGCGGTGAAAAACTGTTTTTT.

Points on this clone: The same CDR3 also results from other DNA sequences found in this sample. CDR3 loop: CASSEWRGGTDTQYF. In DNA, the CDR3 is TGTGCCAGCAGTGAATGGCGGGGAGGCACAGATACGCAGTATTTT. The chain is built from TRBV25-1 and TRBJ2-3; D possibly corresponds to TRBD2 (6 bases). Trimming cost V 1 base and J 1 base, with 9 bases left between them. The V gene's germline CDR1 is MGHDK and CDR2 SYGVNS. The CDR3 loop spans 15 amino acids.

The chain joins TRBV7-9 to TRBJ2-1; D remains ambiguous. Germline CDR1 and CDR2: SEHNR and FQNEAQ (reference sequence). This CDR3 is 12 amino acids long. Trimming shortened V by 1 base and J by 8 bases, and 6 bases separated the two germline ends. CDR3 nucleotide sequence: TGTGCCAGCAGCTTAGATCACTATGAGCAGTTCTTC. This translates into CASSLDHYEQFF.

A word on this clone: Other DNA sequences in this sample translate to the same CDR3. This chain links TRBV9 with TRBJ1-1; D is unclear. Germline V gene lookup returns CDR1 SGDLS and CDR2 YYNGEE. With 0 bases removed from V and 0 bases from J, the gap between germline ends came to 6 bases. The CDR3 sequence is 14 residues long. The CDR3 bases are TGTGCCAGCAGCGTAGGCCAGATGAACACTGAAGCTTTCTTT. Amino acid sequence: CASSVGQMNTEAFF. Drawing the rest from reference TRBV9 and TRBJ1-1, the complete variable domain is DSGVTQTPKHLITATGQRVTLRCSPRSGDLSVYWYQQSLDQGLQFLIQYYNGEERAKGNILERFSAQQFPDLHSELNLSSLELGDSALYFCASSVGQMNTEAFFGQGTRLTVV.

The chain recombines TRBV18 with TRBJ2-3; no firm D call. There are 14 residues in the CDR3. CDR1 and CDR2 (germline): KGHSH, LQKENI. Trimming took off 3 bases at V and 2 bases at J, with 9 bases between the two ends. For the CDR3, the DNA is TGTGCCAGCTCACCCCAACAAAACACAGATACGCAGTATTTT. It specifies CASSPQQNTDTQYF.

The rearrangement links TRBV10-1 to TRBJ1-5; 7 bases line up with TRBD1. The CDR3 totals 17 residues. The germline V gene encodes CDR1 WNHNN and CDR2 SYGVQD (reference sequence). With 0 bases clipped from V and 3 bases from J, the junction kept 8 bases outside the gene matches. The CDR3 nucleotides are TGCGCCAGCAGTGAGTCCAGGCAGGGGGACAACAATCAGCCCCAGCATTTT. Translation gives CASSESRQGDNNQPQHF.

The chain couples TRBV30 to TRBJ1-2; D perhaps matches TRBD1 (5 bases). The CDR3 runs 12 residues. From germline, CDR1 is GTSNPN and CDR2 SVGIG (reference sequence). Trimming took off 2 bases at V and 7 bases at J, with 11 bases between the two ends. The CDR3 DNA reads TGTGCCTGGAGTCTGGGGCAGGGTGGCTACACCTTC. It encodes CAWSLGQGGYTF. Based on the CDR3 plus reference TRBV30 and TRBJ1-2, the full variable domain is SQTIHQWPATLVQPVGSPLSLECTVEGTSNPNLYWYRQAAGRGLQLLFYSVGIGQISSEVPQNLSASRPQDRQFILSSKKLLLSDSGFYLCAWSLGQGGYTFGSGTRLTVV.

The rearrangement links TRBV27 to TRBJ2-1; D unclear. The germline CDR1 and CDR2 sequences are MNHEY and SMNVEV (reference sequence). This CDR3 is built from 14 residues. Trimming pared 5 bases from V and 8 bases from J, leaving 16 bases between. DNA of the CDR3: TGTGCCAGCAGTGATCCCTTGTTGGGCGATGAGCAGTTCTTC. As protein: CASSDPLLGDEQFF.

The table lists this clone with a count of one. This chain uses TRBV5-7 with TRBJ2-7, with D maybe TRBD2 (6 bases). TRBV5-7 is an ORF, and what it does is uncertain. The CDR3 totals 13 residues. V dropped 4 bases and J dropped 5 bases, with 13 bases sitting between them. The CDR3: CASSHTSFHEQYF. DNA of the CDR3: TGTGCCAGCAGCCATACTAGCTTCCACGAGCAGTACTTC.

This chain uses TRBV4-3 with TRBJ1-1; possibly TRBD1 for D (6 bases). CDR3 length: 15 amino acids. Trimming took 3 bases from V and 0 from J, leaving 11 bases between them. Germline V gene lookup returns CDR1 LGHNA and CDR2 YSLEER. The CDR3 here is CASSHDRSMNTEAFF. In DNA form, the CDR3 reads TGCGCCAGCAGCCACGACAGGTCGATGAACACTGAAGCTTTCTTT.

The rearrangement joins TRBV6-4 to TRBJ2-5, with D perhaps matching TRBD2 (6 bases). CDR3 length: 13 amino acids. Trimming took off 6 bases at V and 4 bases at J, with 12 bases between the two ends. Per germline, CDR1 MRHNA and CDR2 SNTAGT. This CDR3 is CASSLNGGETQYF. In DNA, the CDR3 is TGTGCCAGCAGCCTGAACGGGGGAGAGACCCAGTACTTC.

The rearrangement uses TRBV6-1 and TRBJ2-3; D gene unclear. This CDR3 has 16 residues. The V end was cut by 3 bases, the J end by 3 bases, with 16 bases between. CDR1 and CDR2 from the germline V gene are MNHNS and SASEGT. The CDR3 sequence: CASSEVGGFRTDTQYF. The CDR3 bases are TGTGCCAGCAGTGAGGTAGGCGGATTTAGAACAGATACGCAGTATTTT.

This clone was recorded a few times. V is TRBV15 and J is TRBJ2-7; 11 bases agree with TRBD2. V trimming: 3 bases; J trimming: 4 bases; junction bases outside the gene matches: 8. The CDR3 runs to 16 residues. Germline V gene lookup returns CDR1 LNHNV and CDR2 YYDKDF (reference sequence). The CDR3 sequence: CATSSQRLAGNYEQYF. DNA for the CDR3: TGTGCCACCAGCAGCCAGCGACTAGCGGGGAATTACGAGCAGTACTTC.

This rearrangement joins TRBV14 to TRBJ1-3; D may be TRBD1 (5 bases). Germline-derived CDR1 and CDR2 are SGHDN and FVKESK. The CDR3 is made up of 15 amino acids. V was clipped by 2 bases and J by 0 bases, with 8 bases between them. The CDR3 DNA follows: TGTGCCAGCAGCCAATCGGGGGTCTCTGGAAACACCATATATTTT. This gives the protein CASSQSGVSGNTIYF. The variable domain in full, with the rest retrieved from reference TRBV14 and TRBJ1-3, is EAGVTQFPSHSVIEKGQTVTLRCDPISGHDNLYWYRRVMGKEIKFLLHFVKESKQDESGMPNNRFLAERTGGTYSTLKVQPAELEDSGVYFCASSQSGVSGNTIYFGEGSWLTVV.

The rearrangement links TRBV4-3 to TRBJ2-3; possibly TRBD1 for D (5 bases). In germline, CDR1 is LGHNA, CDR2 YSLEER. Between the trimmed V and J ends, which lost 0 bases and 9 bases, there was a span of 16 bases. This CDR3 contains 15 residues. CDR3 DNA: TGCGCCAGCAGCCAAGATGGGGCAGGGCGAGAAACGCAGTATTTT. Translating gives CASSQDGAGRETQYF.

The chain couples TRBV5-1 to TRBJ1-2; 9 bases are a match to TRBD1. The CDR3 is 14 amino acids. Trimming removed 4 bases from V and 8 bases from J; junction bases left unmatched: 9. Looked up from germline, CDR1 is SGHRS and CDR2 is YFSETQ. The DNA for the CDR3 is TGCGCCAGCAGCCCTGGACAGGGGACCGGCGGCTACACCTTC. It encodes CASSPGQGTGGYTF.

This clone occurred a few times. This sequence joins TRBV5-4 and TRBJ2-7; 7 nucleotides agree with TRBD2. The germline gives CDR1 SGHNT, CDR2 YYREEE (reference sequence). The V segment lost 4 bases and the J segment 0 bases; nucleotides outside the gene matches: 10. This CDR3 region has 16 residues. The CDR3 loop reads CASSAGKRGNSYEQYF. CDR3 nucleotides: TGTGCCAGCAGCGCGGGGAAGCGGGGAAACTCCTACGAGCAGTACTTC. Combining the CDR3 with reference TRBV5-4 and TRBJ2-7 gives the whole variable domain ETGVTQSPTHLIKTRGQQVTLRCSSQSGHNTVSWYQQALGQGPQFIFQYYREEENGRGNFPPRFSGLQFPNYSSELNVNALELDDSALYLCASSAGKRGNSYEQYFGPGTRLTVT.

This clone was found a few times. The V gene is TRBV18, the J gene TRBJ1-5; 11 nucleotides agree with TRBD1. J gave up 4 bases and V 4 bases, and 0 bases lay outside the gene matches. The CDR3 has 14 amino acids. Germline-derived CDR1 and CDR2 are KGHSH and LQKENI. DNA of the CDR3: TGTGCCAGCTCACGGGACAGGGGGAATCAGCCCCAGCATTTT. It is translated as CASSRDRGNQPQHF.

The CDR3 sequence is CASSRDMPEQYF. DNA for the CDR3: TGTGCCAGCAGCAGGGACATGCCCGAGCAGTACTTC. The chain links TRBV7-9 to TRBJ2-7, with D possibly TRBD1 on 6 matching bases. CDR1 and CDR2 (germline): SEHNR, FQNEAQ (reference sequence). This CDR3 comprises 12 residues. Trimming stripped 5 bases from V and 6 bases from J, with 11 bases between.

The V call is TRBV7-3, the J call TRBJ2-2; no clear D. The CDR3 sequence is 12 residues long. The V and J ends lost 6 bases and 3 bases respectively, with 5 bases between them. Per the germline V gene, CDR1 is SGHTA and CDR2 is FQGTGA. The CDR3 coding sequence is TGTGCCAGCAGTCGGGACACCGGGGAGCTGTTTTTT. It is translated as CASSRDTGELFF.